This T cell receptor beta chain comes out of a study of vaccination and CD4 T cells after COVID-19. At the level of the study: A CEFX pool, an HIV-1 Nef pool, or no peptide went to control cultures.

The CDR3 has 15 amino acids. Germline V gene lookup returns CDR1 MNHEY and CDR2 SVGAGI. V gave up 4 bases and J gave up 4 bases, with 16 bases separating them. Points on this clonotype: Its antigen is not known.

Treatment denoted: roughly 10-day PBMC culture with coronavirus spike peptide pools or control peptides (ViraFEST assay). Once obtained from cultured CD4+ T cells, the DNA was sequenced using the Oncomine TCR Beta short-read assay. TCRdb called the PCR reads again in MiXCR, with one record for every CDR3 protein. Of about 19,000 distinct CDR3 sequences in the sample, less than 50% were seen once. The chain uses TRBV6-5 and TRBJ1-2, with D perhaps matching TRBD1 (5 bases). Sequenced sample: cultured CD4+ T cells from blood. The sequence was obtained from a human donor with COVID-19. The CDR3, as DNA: TGTGCCAGCAGTTTCCTAACCGGGGCCTTCTATGGCTACACCTTC. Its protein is CASSFLTGAFYGYTF.